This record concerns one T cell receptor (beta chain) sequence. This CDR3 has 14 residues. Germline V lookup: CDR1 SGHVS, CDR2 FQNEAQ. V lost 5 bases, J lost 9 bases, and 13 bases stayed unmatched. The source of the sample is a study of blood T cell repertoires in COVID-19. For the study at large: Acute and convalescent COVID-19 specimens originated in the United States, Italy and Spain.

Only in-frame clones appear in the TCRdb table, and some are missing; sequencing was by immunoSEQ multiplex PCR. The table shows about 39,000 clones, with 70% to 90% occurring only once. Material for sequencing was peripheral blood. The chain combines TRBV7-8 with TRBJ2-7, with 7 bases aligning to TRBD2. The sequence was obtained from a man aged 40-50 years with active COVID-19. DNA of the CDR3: TGTGCCAGCAGCCCAACTCCCTCAGCGGGATGGCAGTACTTC. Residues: CASSPTPSAGWQYF.